The sequence of this T cell receptor beta chain was determined in a study of blood T cell repertoires in COVID-19. All recovered Cohort 3 donors got two negative PCRs, got clearance, or saw symptom resolution. Using immunoSEQ multiplex PCR, the repertoire was profiled, and TCRdb retains in-frame clones only, with some absent. The table lists about 270,000 clones, 86% of them singletons, with approximately 2.6% in the top ten. The CDR3 has 17 amino acids. J gave up 1 base and V 5 bases, and 11 bases lay outside the gene matches. From germline, CDR1 is MDHEN and CDR2 SYDVKM. The chain employs TRBV28 and TRBJ2-1; the match to TRBD2 covers 7 bases. Sequences were obtained from PBMCs or T cells enriched from blood (not recorded which). The sequence derives from a woman aged 18-30 years who had recovered from COVID-19. CDR3 sequence (DNA): TGTGCCAGCAGTACCCCACTAGCGTTAAAATCCTACAATGAGCAGTTCTTC. This encodes CASSTPLALKSYNEQFF.